These 4 T cell receptor beta chains came from one sample sequenced in a study of cytomegalovirus exposure and HLA in healthy donors. The PCR had 60 Vbeta and 13 Jbeta primers. Clones were read by immunoSEQ multiplex PCR, and TCRdb kept only the in-frame ones, dropping some. This table has 120,000 or so clones, 70% to 80% appearing once. The source material was PBMCs. The receptor set was obtained from a woman in her thirties or forties in good health and CMV-seropositive.

The chain employs TRBV5-4 and TRBJ2-3; 10 positions match TRBD1. The length of the CDR3 is 13 residues. The junction had 7 bases not matched to a gene; V was cut back by 10 bases and J by 5 bases. Germline CDR1 and CDR2: SGHNT and YYREEE (reference sequence). The CDR3 loop is CAHGGQGKDTQYF. The CDR3 bases are TGTGCCCACGGGGGACAGGGGAAAGATACGCAGTATTTT.

This clone showed up just once. The J gene is TRBJ2-1, the V gene TRBV7-2; 7 bases are shared with TRBD2. Trimming cost V 5 bases and J 6 bases; bases outside gene matches: 7. The CDR3 is made up of 14 amino acids. CDR1 is SGHTA and CDR2 is FQGNSA in the germline V gene. CDR3 DNA sequence: TGTGCCAGCAGCGGGGGGGTTAACTTCAATGAGCAGTTCTTC. Its protein product is CASSGGVNFNEQFF.

The chain combines TRBV9 with TRBJ1-2, with D perhaps matching TRBD1 (5 bases). The V and J ends lost 4 bases and 8 bases respectively, with 15 bases between them. The CDR3 is made up of 13 amino acids. Germline CDR1 SGDLS, CDR2 YYNGEE. The CDR3 spells CASSLDTATGYTF. CDR3 nucleotide sequence: TGTGCCAGCAGCTTGGACACTGCAACGGGCTACACCTTC.

The rearrangement links TRBV7-6 to TRBJ1-6, with TRBD1 as a possible D gene (6 bases). This CDR3 has 18 amino acids. V was shortened by 5 bases and J by 5 bases, with 22 bases between the two germline ends. CDR1 and CDR2 from the germline V gene are SGHVS and FNYEAQ. The CDR3 reads CASSALRGEGVDNSPLHF. The DNA for the CDR3 is TGTGCCAGCAGCGCCCTTAGGGGGGAGGGGGTCGATAATTCACCCCTCCACTTT.